The present T cell receptor (beta chain) was sequenced within a study of T cell responses to AZD1222 COVID-19 vaccine. On this clone itself: As yet, its antigen is unknown.

Study-level results: The study identified only 6 or 7 AZD1222 recipients as seropositive at baseline. Across spike, vaccine-associated CD4 TCRs were found, dominant at 160-218 and 743-854.

Only in-frame clones appear in the TCRdb table, and some are missing; sequencing was by immunoSEQ multiplex PCR. The sample shows approximately 150,000 clones, roughly nine tenths of them seen only once. This TCR was sampled from an adult in good health. The sample here was peripheral blood, taken on day 0 of AZD1222 vaccination.

The CDR3 DNA follows: TGTGCCAGCAGTGTCGGACAGAGGAACACCGGGGAGCTGTTTTTT. This gives the protein CASSVGQRNTGELFF. The chain links TRBV2 to TRBJ2-2, with a tentative D call TRBD1 (6 bases). The V end lost 4 bases, the J end lost 1 base, and 10 bases lay between the germline ends. From germline, CDR1 is SNHLY and CDR2 FYNNEI. CDR3 size: 15 residues.